Listed below are T cell receptor beta chains from one sample, sequenced in a study of OX40 agonist ivuxolimab in advanced cancers. Clones were read by immunoSEQ multiplex PCR, and TCRdb kept only the in-frame ones, dropping some. The sample shows about 12,000 clones, roughly three quarters of them seen only once. The specimen comprised CD4+ or CD8+ T cells sorted from blood, sampled in a trial of the OX40 agonist ivuxolimab. All receptors derive from an adult with an advanced solid tumor such as melanoma, head and neck, liver or kidney cancer. The CDR3 runs from the conserved cysteine through the conserved F or W. D genes are given only for firm matches. Clone sizes are given selectively: once, few, many, or a class where the clone is expanded.

cdr3_nt: TGTGCCTTAAGAGGACTGAACGAGCAGTACTTC
cdr3_aa: CALRGLNEQYF
clone_size: -
d_call: -
j_call: TRBJ2-7
v_call: TRBV6-1

cdr3_nt: TGTGCCAGCAGCTTAGCTTGGGATGAGCAGTTCTTC
cdr3_aa: CASSLAWDEQFF
clone_size: -
d_call: -
j_call: TRBJ2-1
v_call: TRBV7-2

cdr3_nt: TGTGCCAGCAGCCCACGGGGACAGCTACATAGCACAGATACGCAGTATTTT
cdr3_aa: CASSPRGQLHSTDTQYF
clone_size: few
d_call: TRBD1
j_call: TRBJ2-3
v_call: TRBV13

cdr3_nt: TGTGCCAGCAGCTTAAGACAGGGGGCGCGGGACACTGAAGCTTTCTTT
cdr3_aa: CASSLRQGARDTEAFF
clone_size: -
d_call: TRBD1
j_call: TRBJ1-1
v_call: TRBV7-9

cdr3_nt: TGCGCCAGCAGCCAAGTTTTCCGGGAAGGGGATACGCAGTATTTT
cdr3_aa: CASSQVFREGDTQYF
clone_size: -
d_call: -
j_call: TRBJ2-3
v_call: TRBV4-1

cdr3_nt: TGTGCCAGTAGTACCGGCTACGAGCAGTACTTC
cdr3_aa: CASSTGYEQYF
clone_size: -
d_call: -
j_call: TRBJ2-7
v_call: TRBV19

cdr3_nt: TGTGCCAGCAGCCTTTCAAGTGATTCACCCCTCCACTTT
cdr3_aa: CASSLSSDSPLHF
clone_size: -
d_call: -
j_call: TRBJ1-6
v_call: TRBV4-2

cdr3_nt: TGTGCCATCAGTGAGTCGACAAACACTGAAGCTTTCTTT
cdr3_aa: CAISESTNTEAFF
clone_size: -
d_call: -
j_call: TRBJ1-1
v_call: TRBV10-3

cdr3_nt: TGCGCCAGCAGCCAGAGGACAGGGGGGGATCAGCCCCAGCATTTT
cdr3_aa: CASSQRTGGDQPQHF
clone_size: -
d_call: TRBD1
j_call: TRBJ1-5
v_call: TRBV4-3

cdr3_nt: TGCGCCGTCGGGACCGAGGAGACCCAGTACTTC
cdr3_aa: CAVGTEETQYF
clone_size: -
d_call: -
j_call: TRBJ2-5
v_call: TRBV4-1

cdr3_nt: TGTGCCAGCTCTGTCGGGGGCGCTGGGGAGACCCAGTACTTC
cdr3_aa: CASSVGGAGETQYF
clone_size: -
d_call: -
j_call: TRBJ2-5
v_call: TRBV9

cdr3_nt: TGCAGCGCATCGGGACAGACTTCCTACGAGCAGTACTTC
cdr3_aa: CSASGQTSYEQYF
clone_size: -
d_call: TRBD1
j_call: TRBJ2-7
v_call: TRBV29-1

cdr3_nt: TGTGCCAGCAGCTTAGAAGCCCGTGAGCAGTTCTTC
cdr3_aa: CASSLEAREQFF
clone_size: -
d_call: -
j_call: TRBJ2-1
v_call: TRBV7-9

cdr3_nt: TGTGCCAGTAGTATAGTGGTCAACAATGAGCAGTTCTTC
cdr3_aa: CASSIVVNNEQFF
clone_size: -
d_call: -
j_call: TRBJ2-1
v_call: TRBV19

cdr3_nt: TGTGCCAGCAGCTCCGGACTAGCTTACAATGAGCAGTTCTTC
cdr3_aa: CASSSGLAYNEQFF
clone_size: -
d_call: TRBD2
j_call: TRBJ2-1
v_call: TRBV7-9

cdr3_nt: TGTGCTAGTGGTTTAGGGGGGAAGACCCAGTACTTC
cdr3_aa: CASGLGGKTQYF
clone_size: -
d_call: -
j_call: TRBJ2-5
v_call: TRBV12-5

cdr3_nt: TGTGCCAGTAGTATTAGGACGGAAAATCAGCCCCAGCATTTT
cdr3_aa: CASSIRTENQPQHF
clone_size: -
d_call: -
j_call: TRBJ1-5
v_call: TRBV19

cdr3_nt: TGCGCCAGCAGCCAAGAACGGCTAGCGGGCTCCTACGAGCAGTACTTC
cdr3_aa: CASSQERLAGSYEQYF
clone_size: -
d_call: TRBD2
j_call: TRBJ2-7
v_call: TRBV4-3

cdr3_nt: TGTGCCAGCTCGCACCGGGACAGCCCCACCGGGGAGCTGTTTTTT
cdr3_aa: CASSHRDSPTGELFF
clone_size: -
d_call: TRBD1
j_call: TRBJ2-2
v_call: TRBV18

cdr3_nt: TGTGCCAGCAGTCCTCTTGGGGGGGCGGACTACGAGCAGTACTTC
cdr3_aa: CASSPLGGADYEQYF
clone_size: once
d_call: -
j_call: TRBJ2-7
v_call: TRBV9

cdr3_nt: TGTGCCAGCAGTTACTCGTTCAGCAATCAGCCCCAGCATTTT
cdr3_aa: CASSYSFSNQPQHF
clone_size: -
d_call: -
j_call: TRBJ1-5
v_call: TRBV6-5

cdr3_nt: TGTGCCAGCCCCACAAATGAGCAGTTCTTC
cdr3_aa: CASPTNEQFF
clone_size: -
d_call: -
j_call: TRBJ2-1
v_call: TRBV7-6

cdr3_nt: TGTGCCAGCAGTTTAGGGCAGGCCCACAATGAGCAGTTCTTC
cdr3_aa: CASSLGQAHNEQFF
clone_size: -
d_call: -
j_call: TRBJ2-1
v_call: TRBV27

cdr3_nt: TGCGCCAGCAGCCACGGGGGAGGCACAGATACGCAGTATTTT
cdr3_aa: CASSHGGGTDTQYF
clone_size: few
d_call: -
j_call: TRBJ2-3
v_call: TRBV4-3

cdr3_nt: TGTGCCAGCAGTTTATTGGATGGAAGGTACAGCGTCTCTGGAAACACCATATATTTT
cdr3_aa: CASSLLDGRYSVSGNTIYF
clone_size: -
d_call: -
j_call: TRBJ1-3
v_call: TRBV28

cdr3_nt: TGTGCCAGCAGTGAAAGGTATGGGTACGGGGACAATGAGCAGTTCTTC
cdr3_aa: CASSERYGYGDNEQFF
clone_size: -
d_call: -
j_call: TRBJ2-1
v_call: TRBV25-1

cdr3_nt: TGTGCCATCAGTGACCCCCCCCGGGACTCCTCCTACGAGCAGTACTTC
cdr3_aa: CAISDPPRDSSYEQYF
clone_size: once
d_call: -
j_call: TRBJ2-7
v_call: TRBV10-3

cdr3_nt: TGCGCCAGCAGGGTGCGGGCGGGAGGATCCCACGAGCAGTACTTC
cdr3_aa: CASRVRAGGSHEQYF
clone_size: -
d_call: TRBD2
j_call: TRBJ2-7
v_call: TRBV4-3

cdr3_nt: TGCGCCAGCAGCCAGGAACTAGCGGGAGACCTGTACCAAGAGACCCAGTACTTC
cdr3_aa: CASSQELAGDLYQETQYF
clone_size: -
d_call: TRBD2
j_call: TRBJ2-5
v_call: TRBV4-3

cdr3_nt: TGTGCCAGCAGCTCCAGGACAGGGGTACAAGAGACCCAGTACTTC
cdr3_aa: CASSSRTGVQETQYF
clone_size: -
d_call: TRBD1
j_call: TRBJ2-5
v_call: TRBV7-9

cdr3_nt: TGTGCCAGCGGGGGAAGGGACAGGGGCCACGAGCAGTACTTC
cdr3_aa: CASGGRDRGHEQYF
clone_size: -
d_call: TRBD1
j_call: TRBJ2-7
v_call: TRBV9

cdr3_nt: TGTGCCAGCAGTTGGAGTGGGGGCGAGCAGTACTTC
cdr3_aa: CASSWSGGEQYF
clone_size: -
d_call: -
j_call: TRBJ2-7
v_call: TRBV6-5

cdr3_nt: TGCGCCAGCAGCCAATCCCCTGCCCTGGCGAGGGCAGCGAATGAGCAGTTCTTC
cdr3_aa: CASSQSPALARAANEQFF
clone_size: -
d_call: -
j_call: TRBJ2-1
v_call: TRBV4-3

cdr3_nt: TGTGCCAGCAGCTTAGATATGTCCTGGGCAGCTTTCTTT
cdr3_aa: CASSLDMSWAAFF
clone_size: -
d_call: -
j_call: TRBJ1-1
v_call: TRBV11-2

cdr3_nt: TGTGCCAGGGGTTCACCTTTCTTC
cdr3_aa: CARGSPFF
clone_size: once
d_call: -
j_call: TRBJ2-7
v_call: TRBV3-2

cdr3_nt: TGTGCCAGCAGCTTTAACAGGAGGGGGGACACCGGGGAGCTGTTTTTT
cdr3_aa: CASSFNRRGDTGELFF
clone_size: few
d_call: -
j_call: TRBJ2-2
v_call: TRBV11-2

cdr3_nt: TGTGCCAGCAAAACGGGCGTAAGCTGGAACGAGCAGTACTTC
cdr3_aa: CASKTGVSWNEQYF
clone_size: -
d_call: -
j_call: TRBJ2-7
v_call: TRBV27

cdr3_nt: TGCGCCAGCAGCTTGGGCCAGGGGGCAACCCACGAGCAGTACTTC
cdr3_aa: CASSLGQGATHEQYF
clone_size: -
d_call: TRBD1
j_call: TRBJ2-7
v_call: TRBV5-1

cdr3_nt: TGTGCCAGCAGCGGACCGGGACCTGGGAATGAGCAGTTCTTC
cdr3_aa: CASSGPGPGNEQFF
clone_size: -
d_call: -
j_call: TRBJ2-1
v_call: TRBV7-9

cdr3_nt: TGTGCCAGTAGTGACAGGGTTGGAAGGAAGCCCCAGCATTTT
cdr3_aa: CASSDRVGRKPQHF
clone_size: -
d_call: TRBD1
j_call: TRBJ1-5
v_call: TRBV19

cdr3_nt: TGTGCTAGCAGCTTGGGACTAGCGGGAGGCAATGAGCAGTTCTTC
cdr3_aa: CASSLGLAGGNEQFF
clone_size: -
d_call: TRBD2
j_call: TRBJ2-1
v_call: TRBV7-7

cdr3_nt: TGTGCCAGCAGTGAGTTTCCCGCAGGCTACAATGAGCAGTTCTTC
cdr3_aa: CASSEFPAGYNEQFF
clone_size: once
d_call: -
j_call: TRBJ2-1
v_call: TRBV6-4

cdr3_nt: TGTGCCAGTAGTGGACAGTTCCTAGCCAAAAACATTCAGTACTTC
cdr3_aa: CASSGQFLAKNIQYF
clone_size: -
d_call: -
j_call: TRBJ2-4
v_call: TRBV19

cdr3_nt: TGTGCCAGCAGTGAGGCTAGCACCGGGGAGCTGTTTTTT
cdr3_aa: CASSEASTGELFF
clone_size: few
d_call: -
j_call: TRBJ2-2
v_call: TRBV6-4

cdr3_nt: TGTGCCAGCAGCTCAGAGACCGCCCCCTACGAGCAGTACTTC
cdr3_aa: CASSSETAPYEQYF
clone_size: medium-sized
d_call: -
j_call: TRBJ2-7
v_call: TRBV7-9

cdr3_nt: TGTGCCAGCAGCTTAGTGGGGGATCTCTACGAGCAGTACTTC
cdr3_aa: CASSLVGDLYEQYF
clone_size: once
d_call: -
j_call: TRBJ2-7
v_call: TRBV5-6